Here is one T cell receptor (beta chain) with its context. Its antigen is unidentified. This specimen comes from a study of T cell repertoires in cytomegalovirus infection. Study-level background: Well-studied HLA-B-restricted CMV epitopes were used in the study alongside recently identified HLA-C-restricted ones. Indicated by public TCR beta signatures were CMV infection and matching HLA type.

Between the trimmed V and J ends, which lost 6 bases and 2 bases, there was a span of 16 bases. CDR1 and CDR2 from the germline V gene are LNHDA and SQIVND (reference sequence). The CDR3 runs to 15 residues. Using its own MiXCR run on the reads, TCRdb lists one record per CDR3 protein. The sample has 650,000 to 900,000 distinct CDR3 sequences, roughly 33% seen once. The clonotype originates from a human donor in good health (CMV status not recorded). Some clones in this sample may be carry-over from other donors' samples. The chain employs TRBV19 and TRBJ2-5; D is ambiguous. Sequencing used cultured CD8+ T cells from PBMCs, obtained from culture after CMV antigen stimulation. CDR3 in amino acids: CASSPVGLVQETQYF. DNA of the CDR3: TGTGCCAGTAGCCCGGTCGGTTTGGTTCAAGAGACCCAGTACTTC.